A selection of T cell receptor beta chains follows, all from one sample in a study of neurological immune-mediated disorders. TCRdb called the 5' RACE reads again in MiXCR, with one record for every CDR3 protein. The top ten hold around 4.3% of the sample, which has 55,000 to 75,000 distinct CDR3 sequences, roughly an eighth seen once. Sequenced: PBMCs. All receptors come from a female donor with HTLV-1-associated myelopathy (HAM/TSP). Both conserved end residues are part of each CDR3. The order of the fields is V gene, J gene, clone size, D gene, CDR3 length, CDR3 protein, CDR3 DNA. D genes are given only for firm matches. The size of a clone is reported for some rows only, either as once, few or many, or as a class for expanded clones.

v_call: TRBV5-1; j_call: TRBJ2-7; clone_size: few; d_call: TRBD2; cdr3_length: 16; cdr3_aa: CASSLVGQGGRNEQYF; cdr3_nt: TGCGCCAGCAGCTTGGTCGGCCAGGGAGGGAGGAACGAGCAGTACTTC
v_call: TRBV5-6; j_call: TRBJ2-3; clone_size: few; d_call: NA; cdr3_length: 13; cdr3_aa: CASSVRPEDTQYF; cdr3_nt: TGTGCCAGCAGCGTGCGACCGGAAGATACGCAGTATTTT
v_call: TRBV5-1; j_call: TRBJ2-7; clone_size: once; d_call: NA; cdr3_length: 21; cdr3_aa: CASSFYICSARAWTGRYEQYF; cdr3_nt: NA
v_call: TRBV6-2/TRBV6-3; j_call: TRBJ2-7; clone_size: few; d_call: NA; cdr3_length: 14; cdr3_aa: CASSRRSLSYEQYF; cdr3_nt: TGTGCCAGCAGCAGACGTTCCCTCTCCTACGAGCAGTACTTC
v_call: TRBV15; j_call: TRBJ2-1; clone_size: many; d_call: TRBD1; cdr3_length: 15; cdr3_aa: CATSRPTGANNEQFF; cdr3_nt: TGTGCCACCAGCAGGCCGACAGGGGCGAACAATGAGCAGTTCTTC
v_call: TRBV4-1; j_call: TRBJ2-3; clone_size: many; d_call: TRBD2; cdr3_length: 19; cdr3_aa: CASSPLGLAGGTGADTQYF; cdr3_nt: TGCGCCAGCAGCCCATTAGGACTAGCGGGGGGGACCGGAGCAGATACGCAGTATTTT
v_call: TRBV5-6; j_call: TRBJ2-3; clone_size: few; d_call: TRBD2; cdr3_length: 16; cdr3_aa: CASTPPGLASTDTQYF; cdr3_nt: TGTGCCAGCACCCCACCGGGACTAGCTAGCACAGATACGCAGTATTTT
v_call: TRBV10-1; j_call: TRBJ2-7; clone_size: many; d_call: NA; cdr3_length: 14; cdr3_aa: CASSEWQGPYEQYF; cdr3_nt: TGCGCCAGCAGTGAGTGGCAGGGCCCCTACGAGCAGTACTTC
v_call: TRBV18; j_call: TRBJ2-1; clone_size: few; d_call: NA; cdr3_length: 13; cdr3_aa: CASSNRQDNEQFF; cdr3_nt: TGTGCCAGCTCAAACAGGCAGGACAATGAGCAGTTCTTC
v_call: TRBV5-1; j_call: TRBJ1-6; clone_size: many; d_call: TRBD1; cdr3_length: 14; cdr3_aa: CASSLWGQNSPLHF; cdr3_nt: TGCGCCAGCAGCTTGTGGGGACAGAATTCACCCCTCCACTTT
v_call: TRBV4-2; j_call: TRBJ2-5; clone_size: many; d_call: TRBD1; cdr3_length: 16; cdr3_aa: CASSQVIGGSQETQYF; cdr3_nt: TGTGCCAGCAGCCAAGTCATAGGGGGCAGCCAAGAGACCCAGTACTTC
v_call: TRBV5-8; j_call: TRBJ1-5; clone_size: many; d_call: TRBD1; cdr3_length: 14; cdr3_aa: CASSFVTGDQPQHF; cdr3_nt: TGTGCCAGCAGCTTTGTCACAGGGGATCAGCCCCAGCATTTT
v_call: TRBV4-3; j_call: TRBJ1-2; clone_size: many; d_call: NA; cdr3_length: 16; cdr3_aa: CASSLRDGLANYGYTF; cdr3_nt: TGCGCCAGCAGCCTCCGGGACGGCTTAGCTAACTATGGCTACACCTTC
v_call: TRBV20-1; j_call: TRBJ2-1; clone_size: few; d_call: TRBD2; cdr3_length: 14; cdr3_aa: CSALGTSGYNEQFF; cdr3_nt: TGCAGTGCTTTGGGGACTAGCGGCTACAATGAGCAGTTCTTC
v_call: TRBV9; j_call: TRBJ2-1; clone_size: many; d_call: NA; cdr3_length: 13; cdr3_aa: CASSVGWGNEQFF; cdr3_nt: TGTGCCAGCAGCGTAGGTTGGGGCAATGAGCAGTTCTTC
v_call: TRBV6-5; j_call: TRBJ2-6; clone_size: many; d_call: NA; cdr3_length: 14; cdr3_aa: CASSYSVQAGVLTF; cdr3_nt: TGTGCCAGCAGTTACTCGGTACAGGCTGGCGTCCTGACTTTC
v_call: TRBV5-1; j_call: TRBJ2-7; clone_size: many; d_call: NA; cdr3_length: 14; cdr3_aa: CASSFSGAPYEQYF; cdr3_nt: TGCGCCAGCAGCTTCTCAGGGGCCCCCTACGAGCAGTACTTC
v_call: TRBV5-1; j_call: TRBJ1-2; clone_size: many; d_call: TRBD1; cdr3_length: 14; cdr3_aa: CASSLGDRENGYTF; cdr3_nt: TGCGCCAGCAGCTTGGGGGACAGGGAAAATGGCTACACCTTC
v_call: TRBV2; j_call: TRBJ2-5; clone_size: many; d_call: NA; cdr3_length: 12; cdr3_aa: CASNRWQETQYF; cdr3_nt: TGTGCCAGCAACCGGTGGCAAGAGACCCAGTACTTC
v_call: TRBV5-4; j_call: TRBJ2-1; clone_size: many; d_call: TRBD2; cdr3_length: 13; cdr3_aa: CASSSGGDNEQFF; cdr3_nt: TGTGCCAGCAGCTCCGGGGGGGACAATGAGCAGTTCTTC
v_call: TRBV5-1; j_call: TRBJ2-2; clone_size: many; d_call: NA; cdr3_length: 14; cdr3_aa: CASSFTGEAGELFF; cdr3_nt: TGCGCCAGCAGCTTTACAGGGGAGGCCGGGGAGCTGTTTTTT
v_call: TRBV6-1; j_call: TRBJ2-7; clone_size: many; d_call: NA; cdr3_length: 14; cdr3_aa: CASSRQRSSYEQYF; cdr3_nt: TGTGCCAGCAGTAGACAGAGGAGCTCCTACGAGCAGTACTTC
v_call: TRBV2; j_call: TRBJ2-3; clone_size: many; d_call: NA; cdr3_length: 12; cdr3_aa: CASSEREATQYF; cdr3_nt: TGTGCCAGCAGTGAGAGGGAGGCTACGCAGTATTTT
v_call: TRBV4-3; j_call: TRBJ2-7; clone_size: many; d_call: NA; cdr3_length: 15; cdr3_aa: CASSQGHTNSYEQYF; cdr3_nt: TGCGCCAGCAGCCAAGGACACACCAACTCCTACGAGCAGTACTTC
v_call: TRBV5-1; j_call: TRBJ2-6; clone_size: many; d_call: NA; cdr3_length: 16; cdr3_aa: CASSLVGGAGANVLTF; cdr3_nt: TGCGCCAGCAGCTTGGTGGGGGGCGCTGGGGCCAACGTCCTGACTTTC
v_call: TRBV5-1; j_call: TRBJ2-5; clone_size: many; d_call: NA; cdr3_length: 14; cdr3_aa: CASSPGRTEETQYF; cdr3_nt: TGCGCCAGCAGCCCGGGACGGACGGAGGAGACCCAGTACTTC
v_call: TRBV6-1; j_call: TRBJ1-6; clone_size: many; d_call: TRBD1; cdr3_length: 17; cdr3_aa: CASRETGTGGRDSPLHF; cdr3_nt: TGTGCCAGCAGAGAGACCGGGACAGGCGGCCGGGATTCACCCCTCCACTTT
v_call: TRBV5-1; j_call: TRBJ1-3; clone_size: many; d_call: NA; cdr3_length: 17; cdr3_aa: CASSSNPYLSSGNTIYF; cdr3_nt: TGCGCCAGCAGCTCAAACCCCTATCTGAGCTCTGGAAACACCATATATTTT
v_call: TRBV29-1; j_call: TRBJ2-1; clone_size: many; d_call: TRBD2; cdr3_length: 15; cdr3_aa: CSVPRTSGGDNEQFF; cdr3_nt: TGCAGCGTCCCCCGGACTAGCGGGGGGGACAATGAGCAGTTCTTC
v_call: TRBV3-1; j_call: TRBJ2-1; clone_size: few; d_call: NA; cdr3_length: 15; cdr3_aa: CASSQSSGLYNEQFF; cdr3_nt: TGTGCCAGCAGCCAATCCAGCGGCCTCTACAATGAGCAGTTCTTC
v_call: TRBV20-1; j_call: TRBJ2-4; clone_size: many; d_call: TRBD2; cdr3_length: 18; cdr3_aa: CSANPVQLAGGPKNIQYF; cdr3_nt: TGCAGTGCAAACCCGGTGCAACTAGCGGGGGGACCTAAAAACATTCAGTACTTC
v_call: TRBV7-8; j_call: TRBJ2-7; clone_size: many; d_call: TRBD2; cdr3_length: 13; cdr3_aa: CASSLVGGGEQYF; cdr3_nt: TGTGCCAGCAGCTTAGTTGGGGGGGGCGAGCAGTACTTC
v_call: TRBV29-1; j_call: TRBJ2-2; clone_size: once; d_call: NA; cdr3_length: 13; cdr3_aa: CSVWYQNTGELFF; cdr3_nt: TGCAGCGTCTGGTACCAAAACACCGGGGAGCTGTTTTTT
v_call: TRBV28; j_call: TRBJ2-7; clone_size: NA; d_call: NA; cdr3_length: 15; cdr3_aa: CASSLPPVYGYGQYF; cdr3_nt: TGTGCCAGCAGTCTCCCGCCAGTCTATGGCTACGGGCAGTACTTC
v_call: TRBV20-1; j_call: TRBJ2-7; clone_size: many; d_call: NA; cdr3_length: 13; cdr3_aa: CSAYRDGSYEQYF; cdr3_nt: TGCAGTGCTTACCGGGACGGCTCCTACGAGCAGTACTTC
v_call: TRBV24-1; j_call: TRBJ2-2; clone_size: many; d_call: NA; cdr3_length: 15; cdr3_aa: CATSDPPSTTGELFF; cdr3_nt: TGTGCCACCAGTGACCCCCCCAGTACCACCGGGGAGCTGTTTTTT